These 26 T cell receptor beta chains originate from one sample sequenced in a study of beta chain features in type 1 diabetes. As every portion of the isolated RNA was reverse transcribed, the sequencing read expressed TCRB transcripts. Method: immunoSEQ multiplex PCR; TCRdb's copy keeps in-frame clones and lacks some. The table records about 150,000 clones, 11% of them present only once. Sample: central memory CD4+ T cells from blood. The receptors shown here come from a man younger than 30 in good health.

The V call is TRBV5-4, the J call TRBJ1-2; D is unresolved. There are 12 residues in the CDR3. V shed 1 base and J shed 5 bases, with 6 bases lying between them. Germline CDR1 reads SGHNT; CDR2 reads YYREEE (reference sequence). The DNA for the CDR3 is TGTGCCAGCAGCTTGCCAGGTTATGGCTACACCTTC. Its protein is CASSLPGYGYTF. Full variable domain (outside the CDR3, taken from reference TRBV5-4 and TRBJ1-2): ETGVTQSPTHLIKTRGQQVTLRCSSQSGHNTVSWYQQALGQGPQFIFQYYREEENGRGNFPPRFSGLQFPNYSSELNVNALELDDSALYLCASSLPGYGYTFGSGTRLTVV.

The chain uses TRBV10-3 and TRBJ2-7; the match to TRBD2 covers 14 bases. The V segment lost 8 bases and the J segment 2 bases; nucleotides outside the gene matches: 2. In germline, CDR1 is ENHRY, CDR2 SYGVKD. The length of the CDR3 is 14 residues. The DNA of the CDR3 is TGTGCCATCGGGACTAGCGGGGGTCCCTACGAGCAGTACTTC. Translated, it gives CAIGTSGGPYEQYF.

This clone was found a few times. This chain connects TRBV11-2 to TRBJ2-5, with D uncertain. Germline-derived CDR1 and CDR2 are SGHAT and FQNNGV. V was trimmed by 5 bases and J by 2 bases, leaving 9 bases between them. This CDR3 is built from 13 residues. CDR3 DNA: TGTGCCAGCAGCACTGGGCCGCAAGAGACCCAGTACTTC. Translated, it gives CASSTGPQETQYF.

This chain connects TRBV28 to TRBJ1-5; no clear D gene. The CDR3 is 12 amino acids. The germline V gene encodes CDR1 MDHEN and CDR2 SYDVKM. The germline V and J ends were trimmed by 3 bases and 8 bases, with 8 bases remaining between them. The CDR3 sequence: CASSLSGEPQHF. CDR3 coding DNA: TGTGCCAGCAGTTTGTCGGGTGAGCCCCAGCATTTT. Full variable domain (remainder filled in from reference TRBV28 and TRBJ1-5): DVKVTQSSRYLVKRTGEKVFLECVQDMDHENMFWYRQDPGLGLRLIYFSYDVKMKEKGDIPEGYSVSREKKERFSLILESASTNQTSMYLCASSLSGEPQHFGDGTRLSIL.

The chain links TRBV6-5 to TRBJ2-5; tentatively, D is TRBD1 (5 bases). Germline assignment: CDR1 MNHEY and CDR2 SVGAGI. The CDR3 is made up of 13 amino acids. The V gene lost 4 bases and the J gene lost 7 bases, with 13 bases spanning the gap. As DNA, the CDR3 is TGTGCCAGCAGTTGGACAAGGCTTGGGACCCAGTACTTC. Protein product: CASSWTRLGTQYF.

In this sample, this clone turned up a few times. The chain has TRBV18 and TRBJ2-5, with no clear D. Germline V gene data show CDR1 as KGHSH and CDR2 as LQKENI. The length of the CDR3 is 13 residues. Deletions cut 1 base from V and 0 bases from J, with 3 bases between. The CDR3 DNA is TGTGCCAGCTCACCACAGTACCAAGAGACCCAGTACTTC. Translated: CASSPQYQETQYF.

This clone occurred a few times. J is TRBJ2-6 and V is TRBV18, with 7 bases identical to TRBD1. Germline V gene lookup returns CDR1 KGHSH and CDR2 LQKENI. There are 14 residues in the CDR3. With 5 bases clipped from V and 2 bases from J, the junction kept 0 bases outside the gene matches. The DNA of the CDR3 is TGTGCCAGCTCAGGACAGGCTGGGGCCAACGTCCTGACTTTC. Protein sequence: CASSGQAGANVLTF. The entire variable domain, with the rest obtained from reference TRBV18 and TRBJ2-6, is as follows: NAGVMQNPRHLVRRRGQEARLRCSPMKGHSHVYWYRQLPEEGLKFMVYLQKENIIDESGMPKERFSAEFPKEGPSILRIQQVVRGDSAAYFCASSGQAGANVLTFGAGSRLTVL.

The J gene is TRBJ1-4, the V gene TRBV28; D remains ambiguous. The germline V gene encodes CDR1 MDHEN and CDR2 SYDVKM. The CDR3 loop spans 11 amino acids. V gave up 6 bases and J gave up 8 bases, with 7 bases separating them. CDR3 sequence (DNA): TGTGCCAGCAGGAGCAAGGAAAAACTGTTTTTT. It encodes CASRSKEKLFF.

The V call is TRBV9, the J call TRBJ2-1; D unclear. Trimming removed 0 bases from V and 2 bases from J, with 9 bases in between. Germline loops: CDR1 SGDLS, CDR2 YYNGEE. This CDR3 spans 15 amino acids. CDR3 protein: CASSVESYAYNEQFF. The CDR3 nucleotides read TGTGCCAGCAGCGTAGAGAGCTACGCCTACAATGAGCAGTTCTTC.

There are a few counts of this clone. The J gene is TRBJ1-3, the V gene TRBV27; no firm D call. The CDR3 is made up of 14 amino acids. Trimming stripped 0 bases from V and 4 bases from J, with 7 bases between. From germline, CDR1 is MNHEY and CDR2 SMNVEV (reference sequence). The CDR3 region has the DNA TGTGCCAGCAGTTTATCTCGTCGCGGAAACACCATATATTTT. It yields the protein CASSLSRRGNTIYF.

This clone was detected a few times. The V and J genes are TRBV2 and TRBJ2-3; D is undetermined. From germline, CDR1 is SNHLY and CDR2 FYNNEI. V lost 4 bases to trimming and J lost 6 bases, with 5 bases between them. The CDR3 has 11 amino acids. CDR3 sequence (DNA): TGTGCCAGCAGTGTAGCTGATACGCAGTATTTT. It encodes CASSVADTQYF.

V usage is TRBV7-3 and J usage is TRBJ2-1; 9 nucleotides align to TRBD2. Germline-derived CDR1 and CDR2 are SGHTA and FQGTGA. The CDR3 spans 14 residues. V was pared by 5 bases and J by 6 bases, with 5 bases of the junction left unmatched. CDR3 amino acids: CASSRGTSSNEQFF. For the CDR3, the DNA is TGTGCCAGCAGCCGCGGGACTAGCAGCAATGAGCAGTTCTTC.

The J gene is TRBJ2-7, the V gene TRBV5-1; unclear D gene. Germline assignment: CDR1 SGHRS and CDR2 YFSETQ. CDR3 length: 13 amino acids. Trimming removed 1 base from V and 1 base from J, with 6 bases in between. The CDR3 region has the DNA TGCGCCAGCAGCTTGAGGTTTTCCTACGAGCAGTACTTC. As protein: CASSLRFSYEQYF.

The V call is TRBV7-2, the J call TRBJ1-2; 10 bases are a match to TRBD1. Losses at the gene ends were 5 bases for V and 7 bases for J; bases not matched to a gene: 10. The V gene's germline CDR1 is SGHTA and CDR2 FQGNSA. The CDR3 contains 15 residues. The CDR3 DNA is TGTGCCAGCAGCACCCTAGCGGGACAGGGGACTGGCTACACCTTC. Protein: CASSTLAGQGTGYTF.

In its sample, this clone was seen a few times. The CDR3 DNA is TGTGCCAGCAGCGCTTTTGGGACAGGGGCAACTGAAGCTTTCTTT. It is translated as CASSAFGTGATEAFF. The chain joins TRBV2 to TRBJ1-1, with 10 bases fitting TRBD1. Germline loops: CDR1 SNHLY, CDR2 FYNNEI. This CDR3 is built from 15 residues. After removal of 6 bases from V and 5 bases from J, the junction contained 9 bases not matched to a gene.

V gene TRBV7-2 combines with J gene TRBJ2-1; 9 bases match TRBD2. The CDR3 length is 15 residues. Germline trimming cut 1 base from V and 12 bases from J; bases unmatched to any gene: 10. CDR1 is SGHTA, CDR2 FQGNSA, per germline. The CDR3, as DNA: TGTGCCAGCAGCTTAGAATGGGGTAGCGGGGGCGGGCAGTTCTTC. Protein: CASSLEWGSGGGQFF. Supplemented by reference TRBV7-2 and TRBJ2-1, the full variable domain reads GAGVSQSPSNKVTEKGKDVELRCDPISGHTALYWYRQSLGQGLEFLIYFQGNSAPDKSGLPSDRFSAERTGGSVSTLTIQRTQQEDSAVYLCASSLEWGSGGGQFFGPGTRLTVL.

This clone was counted between two and nine times. The chain is built from TRBV5-1 and TRBJ2-3, with 11 bases that match TRBD1. Germline-derived CDR1 and CDR2 are SGHRS and YFSETQ. Germline trimming cut 2 bases from V and 6 bases from J; bases unmatched to any gene: 8. CDR3 length: 16 amino acids. The CDR3 region has the DNA TGCGCCAGCAGCTTCAGGACAGGGGGCGCATCGGATACGCAGTATTTT. Its protein product is CASSFRTGGASDTQYF.

Only a few counts were recorded for this clone. The chain couples TRBV18 to TRBJ2-3; 7 nucleotides align to TRBD2. Unmatched junction bases numbered 10, after V lost 6 bases and J lost 1 base. The CDR3 contains 16 residues. CDR1 KGHSH and CDR2 LQKENI come from the germline V gene. The CDR3 DNA is TGTGCCAGCTCGCCTCCCGGGACTACGCGCACAGATACGCAGTATTTT. It encodes CASSPPGTTRTDTQYF.

This clone has more than one count but fewer than ten. V is TRBV19 and J is TRBJ2-5; D remains unclear. The CDR3 is 13 residues long. The germline CDR1 and CDR2 sequences are LNHDA and SQIVND (reference sequence). Trimming took off 4 bases at V and 5 bases at J, with 11 bases between the two ends. The chain's CDR3 is CASSSFQQETQYF. CDR3 coding DNA: TGTGCCAGTAGTAGTTTCCAGCAGGAGACCCAGTACTTC.

The genes are TRBV5-1 and TRBJ2-3, with a possible D match to TRBD2 (6 bases). CDR3 length: 18 amino acids. Germline CDR1 SGHRS, CDR2 YFSETQ. V shed 4 bases and J shed 1 base, with 22 bases lying between them. The CDR3 spells CASSPDPPGTPGTDTQYF. In DNA, the CDR3 is TGCGCCAGCAGCCCGGACCCACCCGGGACTCCCGGCACAGATACGCAGTATTTT.

V gene TRBV30 combines with J gene TRBJ1-5, with 7 bases aligning to TRBD1. J was trimmed by 7 bases and V by 4 bases; bases with no gene match: 10. Germline V gene sequence: CDR1 GTSNPN, CDR2 SVGIG (reference sequence). This CDR3 is 14 amino acids long. CDR3 residues: CAWMQGGGRQPQHF. The CDR3 DNA reads as TGTGCCTGGATGCAAGGGGGCGGAAGGCAGCCCCAGCATTTT.

This clone has a handful of counts. The rearrangement links TRBV7-2 to TRBJ2-5; D is possibly TRBD2 (5 bases). Germline V CDR1 and CDR2: SGHTA, FQGNSA. Deletions cut 0 bases from V and 6 bases from J, with 17 bases between. The CDR3 extends over 16 amino acids. The CDR3 protein is CASSLANAGARKTQYF. CDR3 nucleotide sequence: TGTGCCAGCAGCTTAGCGAATGCGGGCGCTAGGAAGACCCAGTACTTC.

There are many counts of this clone. The J gene is TRBJ1-2, the V gene TRBV5-4; unclear D gene. There are 12 residues in the CDR3. Germline CDR1 reads SGHNT; CDR2 reads YYREEE (reference sequence). V lost 0 bases to trimming and J lost 4 bases, with 4 bases between them. The DNA for the CDR3 is TGTGCCAGCAGCTTGGGCAGCTATGGCTACACCTTC. This encodes CASSLGSYGYTF.

The chain links TRBV30 to TRBJ1-2; a possible D gene is TRBD1 (5 bases). V shed 2 bases and J shed 7 bases, with 17 bases lying between them. This CDR3 comprises 14 residues. Germline V gene lookup returns CDR1 GTSNPN and CDR2 SVGIG (reference sequence). The DNA of the CDR3 is TGTGCCTGGAGTCCGGCCGGGAGCAGGGTTGGCTACACCTTC. As protein: CAWSPAGSRVGYTF.

J is TRBJ2-3 and V is TRBV11-3, with D perhaps matching TRBD1 or TRBD2 (5 bases each). Germline lookup yields CDR1 SGHNT and CDR2 YENEEA. With 4 bases removed from V and 11 bases from J, the gap between germline ends came to 16 bases. The CDR3 spans 13 residues. CDR3 in amino acids: CASSSHGRGGQYF. The CDR3 region has the DNA TGTGCCAGCAGCTCCCACGGTCGGGGCGGGCAGTATTTT.

For this clone: At one end the junction does not follow the germline gene, possibly because of a read error. This chain uses TRBV18 with TRBJ2-1, with unresolved D. This CDR3 has 13 amino acids. In germline, CDR1 is KGHSH, CDR2 LQKENI. CDR3 sequence reads: CATSEDPSSEQFF. Written as DNA, the CDR3 is TGTGCCACCTCAGAGGATCCCTCGAGTGAGCAGTTCTTC.